What follows describes a single T cell receptor beta chain. This sample is drawn from a study of blood T cell repertoires in COVID-19. Only in-frame clones appear in the TCRdb table, and some are missing; sequencing was by immunoSEQ multiplex PCR. This table holds about 210,000 clones, more than 65% found once. This CDR3 spans 15 amino acids. Germline loops: CDR1 MNHEY, CDR2 SVGEGT. V trimming: 6 bases; J trimming: 0 bases; junction bases outside the gene matches: 3. This chain links TRBV6-2 or TRBV6-3 with TRBJ2-1; 9 bases align to TRBD1. Sequencing used peripheral blood. This TCR was sampled from a man in his forties or fifties with active or convalescent COVID-19. The CDR3 sequence is CASSPGQGSYNEQFF. CDR3 nucleotide sequence: TGTGCCAGCAGCCCGGGACAGGGCTCCTACAATGAGCAGTTCTTC.